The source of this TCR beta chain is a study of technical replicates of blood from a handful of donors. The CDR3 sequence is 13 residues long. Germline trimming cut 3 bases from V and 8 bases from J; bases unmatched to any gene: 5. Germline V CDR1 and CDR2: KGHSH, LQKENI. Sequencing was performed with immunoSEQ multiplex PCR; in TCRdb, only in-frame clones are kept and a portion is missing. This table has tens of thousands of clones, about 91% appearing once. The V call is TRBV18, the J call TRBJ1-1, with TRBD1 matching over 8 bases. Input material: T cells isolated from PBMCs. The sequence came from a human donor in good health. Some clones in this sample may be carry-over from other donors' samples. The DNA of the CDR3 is TGTGCCAGCTCACCGACAGGGGCTTCGGAAGCTTTCTTT. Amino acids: CASSPTGASEAFF.